This T cell receptor (beta chain) emerged from a study of Ad26.COV2.S vaccination and SARS-CoV-2 variants (dated by TCRdb to about 2021). For context, the study as a whole: Vaccine-arm donors were drawn from COV1001, a multicentre, randomized, double-blind, placebo-controlled phase I-IIa trial of Ad26.COV2.S in healthy adults. Trial participants were randomized into five groups of five: low-dose or high-dose Ad26.COV2.S given once or twice, or placebo on both occasions. Investigators remained blinded to trial group allocation during experiments and outcome assessment. A total of around 32 samples were included in the TCR-sequenced set, comprising around 19 Ad26.COV2.S vaccine recipients, 5 placebo recipients and 8 SARS-CoV-2 convalescent individuals. TCRbeta repertoire sequencing was used to assess the specificity and breadth of SARS-CoV-2-reactive T cell receptors after Ad26.COV2.S vaccination. Ad26.COV2.S was administered intramuscularly at a dose of 5x10^10 or 1x10^11 viral particles, either as one shot or as two shots given 56 days apart.

TCRbeta CDR3 regions were sequenced with the immunoSEQ Assay. After extraction, genomic DNA underwent amplification by bias-controlled multiplex PCR, followed by high-throughput sequencing. In the original analysis: To quantify the absolute abundance of every unique TCRbeta CDR3 region, sequences were collapsed and filtered. T cell fraction was estimated by normalization of TCRbeta template counts to usable DNA, with usable DNA being measured through amplification of reference genes present in all nucleated cells. Repertoire TCRs were annotated as SARS-CoV-2-specific when V gene, CDR3 amino acid sequence and J gene were exactly matched to a known reactive TCR set. MIRA supplied the reference SARS-CoV-2 TCR set, which was filtered for enrichment in COVID-19-positive ImmuneCODE repertoires so that public or cross-reactive TCRs were removed. Based on the MIRA antigens, annotated TCRs were further analysed at the level of specific ORF or position within ORF. Depth was the summed frequency of annotated unique rearrangements, while breadth was defined as annotated unique rearrangements over total unique productive rearrangements. Group comparisons of TCR breadth used two-sided Wilcoxon rank-sum tests. Imported from immuneACCESS, the table was reduced by TCRdb to in-frame sequences with V and J called. These copies leave out some clones; in studies compared against another copy, an unresolved V gene accounts for under half, and the cause of the remainder is not known. That table furnishes V, J and clone size, whereas the DNA furnished D and trimming. Here the sample has about 400,000 clones; 92% occur a single time. The ten largest account for around 1.8% of the sample.

Summary of the overall study and its limitations: Spike-specific TCR breadth was higher in Ad26.COV2.S recipients than in placebo recipients (P = 0.0014). Comparing responses between vaccine doses or regimens was not something the study was powered to do. The authors noted that total T cell responses may have been underestimated by the TCR breadth and depth analyses. After vaccination, spike-specific CD8+ and CD4+ T cell responses were reported to show substantial breadth. Comparable non-spike TCR breadth was observed between vaccine and placebo recipients, consistent with only spike being contained in the vaccine.

The sample's treatment or condition label, decoded: approximately 18 received Ad26.COV2.S at low or high dose, single or two shots; several received placebo; per-sample allocation not given. Repertoires of vaccine and placebo recipients were sequenced from samples collected on day 63 after the first injection. Between 29 July and 7 August 2020, Cohort 1b enrolled around 24 adults aged 18-55 years at one site in Boston, USA. Ad26.COV2.S was a replication-incompetent adenovirus type 26 vector that expressed a prefusion-stabilized SARS-CoV-2 spike protein derived from the original Wuhan strain. The CDR3 measures 12 amino acids from cysteine to phenylalanine. Of the read, only the CDR3 DNA is kept; its 36 bases are in frame from base 1. V is clipped by 6 bases and J by 3 bases, and the sequence between their germline boundaries is 9 bases long. In the germline V gene, CDR1 corresponds to ENHRY and CDR2 to SYGVKD.

As concerns this clone: The target of this receptor is not known. No base quality information exists; no much larger clone differs at one position.

Material: peripheral blood, obtained in a trial of Ad26.COV2.S vaccine versus placebo. The TCR sequence derives from a person between 18 and 65 years old who received the Ad26.COV2.S COVID-19 vaccine or a placebo. The chain links TRBV10-3 with TRBJ2-7, with the D segment identity uncertain. The DNA reads TGTGCCATCAGCCCGGACGACTACGAGCAGTACTTC. It translates as CAISPDDYEQYF.